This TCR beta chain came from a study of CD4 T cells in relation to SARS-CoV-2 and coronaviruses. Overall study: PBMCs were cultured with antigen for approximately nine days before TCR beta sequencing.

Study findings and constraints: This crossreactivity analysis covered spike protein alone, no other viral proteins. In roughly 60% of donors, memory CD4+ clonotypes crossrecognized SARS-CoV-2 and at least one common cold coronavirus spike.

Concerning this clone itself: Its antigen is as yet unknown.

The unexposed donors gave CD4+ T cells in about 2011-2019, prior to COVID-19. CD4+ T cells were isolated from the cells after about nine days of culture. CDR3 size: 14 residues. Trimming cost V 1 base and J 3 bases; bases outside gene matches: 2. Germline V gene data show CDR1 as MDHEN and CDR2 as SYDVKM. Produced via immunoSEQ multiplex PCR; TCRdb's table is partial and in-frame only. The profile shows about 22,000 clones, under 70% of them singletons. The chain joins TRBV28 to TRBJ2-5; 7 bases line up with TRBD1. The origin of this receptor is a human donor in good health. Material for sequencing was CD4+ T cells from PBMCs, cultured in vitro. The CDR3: CASSLSTGEETQYF. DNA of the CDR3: TGTGCCAGCAGTTTATCTACAGGGGAAGAGACCCAGTACTTC.